This passage covers 8 T cell receptor beta chains from one sample sequenced in a study of blood T cell repertoires in COVID-19. Clones were read by immunoSEQ multiplex PCR, and TCRdb kept only the in-frame ones, dropping some. The sample consists of around 220,000 clones, around 80% of them appearing once. Sample: peripheral blood. These receptor sequences come from a woman of 80 years or more with COVID-19, enrolled during active disease.

The chain couples TRBV7-9 to TRBJ2-5; D may be TRBD1 (5 bases). The germline V gene encodes CDR1 SEHNR and CDR2 FQNEAQ (reference sequence). The CDR3 runs 14 residues. Trimming pared 3 bases from V and 2 bases from J, leaving 10 bases between. This CDR3 reads CASSFGHIQETQYF. Written as DNA, the CDR3 is TGTGCCAGCAGCTTCGGACATATACAAGAGACCCAGTACTTC. Using reference TRBV7-9 and TRBJ2-5 for the parts outside the CDR3, the full variable domain is DTGVSQNPRHKITKRGQNVTFRCDPISEHNRLYWYRQTLGQGPEFLTYFQNEAQLEKSRLLSDRFSAERPKGSFSTLEIQRTEQGDSAMYLCASSFGHIQETQYFGPGTRLLVL.

The CDR3, as DNA: TGTGCCAGCAGTGAAGCGGCAGGTACCTACTACGAGCAGTACTTC. Protein: CASSEAAGTYYEQYF. J is TRBJ2-7 and V is TRBV2; D is uncertain. The V end was cut by 0 bases, the J end by 3 bases, with 12 bases between. This CDR3 comprises 15 residues. From germline, CDR1 is SNHLY and CDR2 FYNNEI.

V gene TRBV5-1 combines with J gene TRBJ2-7, with D hard to call. The V gene's germline CDR1 is SGHRS and CDR2 YFSETQ. The V end was cut by 0 bases, the J end by 3 bases, with 10 bases between. There are 14 residues in the CDR3. In DNA, the CDR3 is TGCGCCAGCAGCTTGGAGTATCCAGGCTACGAGCAGTACTTC. Translated, it gives CASSLEYPGYEQYF.

The rearrangement joins TRBV6-5 to TRBJ1-6, with D possibly being TRBD1 (6 bases). V shed 7 bases and J shed 6 bases, with 16 bases lying between them. The CDR3 runs to 15 residues. CDR1 and CDR2 (germline): MNHEY, SVGAGI. The CDR3 here is CASTFTGQFNSPLHF. The CDR3 bases are TGTGCCAGCACCTTCACCGGACAGTTTAATTCACCCCTCCACTTT.

The CDR3 loop reads CASSFPGGERTQYF. CDR3 nucleotides: TGTGCCAGCAGCTTTCCGGGGGGAGAACGTACGCAGTATTTT. The chain has TRBV5-4 and TRBJ2-3; 7 bases fit TRBD2. The germline gives CDR1 SGHNT, CDR2 YYREEE (reference sequence). The length of the CDR3 is 14 residues. J was trimmed by 8 bases and V by 2 bases; bases with no gene match: 8. The variable domain in full, completed from reference TRBV5-4 and TRBJ2-3, reads ETGVTQSPTHLIKTRGQQVTLRCSSQSGHNTVSWYQQALGQGPQFIFQYYREEENGRGNFPPRFSGLQFPNYSSELNVNALELDDSALYLCASSFPGGERTQYFGPGTRLTVL.

The gene calls are TRBV28 and TRBJ2-7; D is uncertain. This CDR3 spans 13 amino acids. V shed 7 bases and J shed 2 bases, with 12 bases lying between them. The germline V gene has CDR1 MDHEN and CDR2 SYDVKM. CDR3 nucleotides: TGTGCCAGCACGGTGAATATTGCCTACGAGCAGTACTTC. Translation gives CASTVNIAYEQYF.

This chain uses TRBV28 with TRBJ1-2, with a possible D match to TRBD1 (6 bases). Per germline, CDR1 MDHEN and CDR2 SYDVKM. The CDR3 spans 12 residues. V was cut by 2 bases and J by 6 bases, with 7 bases left in between. The CDR3 loop reads CASSLAGDGYTF. Written as DNA, the CDR3 is TGTGCCAGCAGTTTAGCAGGGGATGGCTACACCTTC.

The chain carries TRBV11-2 and TRBJ2-7; 8 positions match TRBD1. Germline V gene data show CDR1 as SGHAT and CDR2 as FQNNGV. This CDR3 contains 15 residues. The trim removed 5 bases at V and 3 bases at J, leaving 9 bases unmatched. CDR3 nucleotide sequence: TGTGCCAGCAGCCCCTTACGGACAGGGTTCTACGAGCAGTACTTC. It codes for CASSPLRTGFYEQYF.